A single sample gave rise to the 5 T cell receptor beta chains below, sequenced in a study of T-cell memory formation after mild COVID-19. TCRdb recomputed calls from the 5' RACE reads with MiXCR, one row per CDR3 protein. This sample has around 130,000 distinct CDR3 sequences, with roughly 13% found just once. Sequencing was performed on PBMCs or a T cell subset sorted from them (not recorded which). These receptors were taken from an adult woman who had mild COVID-19 (a few samples of this study predate the infection). Cell type and time point are not known.

The sample holds many counts of this clonotype. This rearrangement joins TRBV5-1 to TRBJ2-3; 7 bases map to TRBD2. V shed 0 bases and J 0 bases; nucleotides not matched to a gene: 7. The CDR3 covers 17 residues. Germline V gives CDR1 SGHRS, CDR2 YFSETQ. The CDR3 coding sequence is TGCGCCAGCAGCTTGGAGTCTGAGCGGGAAAGCACAGATACGCAGTATTTT. Its translation is CASSLESERESTDTQYF.

This clonotype was seen many times. The chain employs TRBV7-9 and TRBJ2-7, with 8 bases that match TRBD1. Germline CDR1 reads SEHNR; CDR2 reads FQNEAQ (reference sequence). The CDR3 is 15 residues long. J gave up 4 bases and V 5 bases, and 10 bases lay outside the gene matches. CDR3 protein: CASSPTDRGPYEQYF. The CDR3 coding sequence is TGTGCCAGCAGCCCTACTGACAGGGGTCCTTACGAGCAGTACTTC.

The rearrangement uses TRBV7-9 and TRBJ2-7, with a possible D match to TRBD1 (5 bases). The CDR3 is 13 residues long. Trimming pared 7 bases from V and 3 bases from J, leaving 13 bases between. Germline CDR1 SEHNR, CDR2 FQNEAQ (reference sequence). CDR3 residues: CASMATEDYEQYF. The CDR3 nucleotides read TGTGCCAGCATGGCGACAGAAGACTACGAGCAGTACTTC.

This clonotype turned up a few times. The chain employs TRBV10-3 and TRBJ2-3; 11 nucleotides agree with TRBD2. Trimming cost V 8 bases and J 4 bases; bases outside gene matches: 8. The CDR3 runs 15 residues. CDR1 and CDR2 from the germline V gene are ENHRY and SYGVKD. The CDR3 is CAIRLAGSGADTQYF. CDR3 sequence (DNA): TGTGCCATCCGACTAGCGGGGAGCGGGGCAGATACGCAGTATTTT.

The V and J genes are TRBV11-2 and TRBJ2-1; D is uncertain. V was pared by 5 bases and J by 0 bases, with 8 bases between. CDR3 size: 14 residues. In germline, CDR1 is SGHAT, CDR2 FQNNGV. Written as DNA, the CDR3 is TGTGCCAGCAGCGGGATCGACTCCTACAATGAGCAGTTCTTC. Protein sequence: CASSGIDSYNEQFF.